The present entry profiles one TCR beta chain with its context. What it recognizes is unknown. This entry comes from a study of T cells in Graves' hyperthyroidism and ophthalmopathy. The source material, RNA transcripts, was used to amplify TCR beta CDR3 regions. An initial round of RT-PCR targeting the TCR CDR3 relied on the HTBI primer set. In TCRdb, the multiplex PCR reads were re-called with MiXCR into one record per CDR3 protein. The sample lists about 480,000 distinct CDR3 sequences; approximately 25% were seen once. Germline V gives CDR1 SGDLS, CDR2 YYNGEE. The CDR3 consists of 12 residues. V lost 6 bases, J lost 7 bases, and 13 bases lay in between. Study-level points and caveats: Blood also showed most of the thyroid clonotypes that were expanded above 0.001.

Sequenced material: blood. The clonotype comes from a woman younger than 45 with Graves' ophthalmopathy. The rearrangement links TRBV9 to TRBJ1-2; D unresolved. Here the CDR3 reads CASNAGARGYTF. CDR3 sequence (DNA): TGTGCCAGCAACGCCGGTGCTCGTGGCTACACCTTC.